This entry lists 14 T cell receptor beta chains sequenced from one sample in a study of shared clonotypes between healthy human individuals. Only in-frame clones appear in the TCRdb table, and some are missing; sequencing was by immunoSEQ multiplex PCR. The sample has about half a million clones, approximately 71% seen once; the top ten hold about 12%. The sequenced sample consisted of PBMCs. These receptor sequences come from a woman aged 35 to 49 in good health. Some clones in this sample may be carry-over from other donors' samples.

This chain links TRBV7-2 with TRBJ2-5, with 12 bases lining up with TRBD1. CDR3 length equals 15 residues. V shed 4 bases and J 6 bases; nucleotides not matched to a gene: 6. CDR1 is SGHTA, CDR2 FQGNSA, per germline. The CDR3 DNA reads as TGTGCCAGCAGCTCAGGGACAGGGGGCGAAAAGACCCAGTACTTC. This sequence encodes CASSSGTGGEKTQYF. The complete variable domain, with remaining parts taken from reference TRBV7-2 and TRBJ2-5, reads GAGVSQSPSNKVTEKGKDVELRCDPISGHTALYWYRQSLGQGLEFLIYFQGNSAPDKSGLPSDRFSAERTGGSVSTLTIQRTQQEDSAVYLCASSSGTGGEKTQYFGPGTRLLVL.

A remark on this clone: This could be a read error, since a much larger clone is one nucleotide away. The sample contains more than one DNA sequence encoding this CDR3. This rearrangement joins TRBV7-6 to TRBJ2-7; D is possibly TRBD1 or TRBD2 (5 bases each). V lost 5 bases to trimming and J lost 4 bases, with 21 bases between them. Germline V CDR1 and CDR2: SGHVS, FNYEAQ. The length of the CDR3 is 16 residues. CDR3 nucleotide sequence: TGTGCCAGCAGCCAACCAACCGGGACCAGAGGATACGAGCAGTACTTC. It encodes CASSQPTGTRGYEQYF.

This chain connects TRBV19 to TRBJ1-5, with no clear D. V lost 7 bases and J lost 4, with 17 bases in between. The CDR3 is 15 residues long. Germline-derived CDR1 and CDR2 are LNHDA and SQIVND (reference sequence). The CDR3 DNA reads TGTGCCAGTACCCCTGGACGGCAAGGAAATCAGCCCCAGCATTTT. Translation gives CASTPGRQGNQPQHF.

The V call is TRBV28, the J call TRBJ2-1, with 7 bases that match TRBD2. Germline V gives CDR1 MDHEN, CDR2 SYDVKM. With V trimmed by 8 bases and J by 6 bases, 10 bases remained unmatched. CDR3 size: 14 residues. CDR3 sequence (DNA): TGTGCCAGCTGGGGGGGGAGTACGAGCAATGAGCAGTTCTTC. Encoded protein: CASWGGSTSNEQFF.

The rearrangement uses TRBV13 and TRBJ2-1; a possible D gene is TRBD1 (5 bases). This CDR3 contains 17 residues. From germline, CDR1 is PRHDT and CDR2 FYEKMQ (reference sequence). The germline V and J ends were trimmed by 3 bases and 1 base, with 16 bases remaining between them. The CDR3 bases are TGTGCCAGCAGCTTGGCACAAGGCAGGGTATCCTACAATGAGCAGTTCTTC. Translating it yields CASSLAQGRVSYNEQFF.

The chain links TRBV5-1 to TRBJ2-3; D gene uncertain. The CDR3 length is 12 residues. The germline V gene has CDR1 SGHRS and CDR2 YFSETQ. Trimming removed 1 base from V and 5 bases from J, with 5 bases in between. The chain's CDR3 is CASSLLEDTQYF. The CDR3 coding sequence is TGCGCCAGCAGCTTGCTCGAAGATACGCAGTATTTT.

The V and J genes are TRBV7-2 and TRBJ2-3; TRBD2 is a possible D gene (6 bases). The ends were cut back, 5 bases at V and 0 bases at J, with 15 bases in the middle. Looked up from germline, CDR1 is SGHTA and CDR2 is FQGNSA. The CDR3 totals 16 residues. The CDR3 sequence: CASSTLARPSTDTQYF. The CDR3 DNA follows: TGTGCCAGCAGCACCCTAGCGCGGCCTAGCACAGATACGCAGTATTTT.

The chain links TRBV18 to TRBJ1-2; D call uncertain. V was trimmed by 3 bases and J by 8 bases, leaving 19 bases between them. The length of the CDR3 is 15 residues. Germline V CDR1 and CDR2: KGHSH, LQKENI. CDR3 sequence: CASSPGLGQEEGYTF. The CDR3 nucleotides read TGTGCCAGCTCACCGGGTCTGGGCCAGGAAGAAGGCTACACCTTC.

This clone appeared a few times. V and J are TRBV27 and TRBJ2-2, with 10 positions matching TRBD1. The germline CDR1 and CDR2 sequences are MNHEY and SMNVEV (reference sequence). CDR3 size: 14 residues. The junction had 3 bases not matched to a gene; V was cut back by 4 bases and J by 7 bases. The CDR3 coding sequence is TGTGCCAGCAGTTCCCGGACAGGGGGCGGGGAGCTGTTTTTT. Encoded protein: CASSSRTGGGELFF.

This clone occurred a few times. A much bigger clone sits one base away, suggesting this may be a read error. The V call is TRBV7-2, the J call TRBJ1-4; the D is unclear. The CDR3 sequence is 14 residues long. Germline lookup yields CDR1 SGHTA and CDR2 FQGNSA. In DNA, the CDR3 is TGTGCCGGCAGCTTAGATAGTGTTAGTGAAAAACTGTTTTTT. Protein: CAGSLDSVSEKLFF.

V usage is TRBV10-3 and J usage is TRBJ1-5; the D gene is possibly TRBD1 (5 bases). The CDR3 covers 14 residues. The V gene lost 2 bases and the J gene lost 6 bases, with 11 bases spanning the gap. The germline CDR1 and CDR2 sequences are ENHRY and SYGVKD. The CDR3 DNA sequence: TGTGCCATCAGTGAGGACACAGGTATTCAGCCCCAGCATTTT. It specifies CAISEDTGIQPQHF.

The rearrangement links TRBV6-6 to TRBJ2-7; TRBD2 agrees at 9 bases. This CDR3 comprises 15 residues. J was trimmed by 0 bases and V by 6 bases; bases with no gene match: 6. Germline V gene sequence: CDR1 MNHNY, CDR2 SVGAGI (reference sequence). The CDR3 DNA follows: TGTGCCAGCAGGCGTAGCGGGAGTCCCTCCTACGAGCAGTACTTC. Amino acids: CASRRSGSPSYEQYF.

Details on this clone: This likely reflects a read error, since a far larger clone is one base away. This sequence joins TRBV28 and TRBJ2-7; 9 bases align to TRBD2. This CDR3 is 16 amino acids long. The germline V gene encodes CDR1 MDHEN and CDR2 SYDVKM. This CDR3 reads CANSIPSLAGAGEQYF. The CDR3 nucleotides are TGTGCCAACAGTATCCCCTCATTAGCGGGAGCAGGAGAGCAGTACTTC.

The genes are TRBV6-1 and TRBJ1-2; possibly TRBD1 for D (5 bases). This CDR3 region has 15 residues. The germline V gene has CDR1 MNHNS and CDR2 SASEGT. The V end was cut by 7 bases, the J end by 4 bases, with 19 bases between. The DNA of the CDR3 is TGTGCCAGCACCCACCAAAGCGACAGCTCCTATGGCTACACCTTC. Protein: CASTHQSDSSYGYTF.